The 10 T cell receptor beta chains presented below share a single source sample, sequenced in a study of T-cell memory formation after mild COVID-19. One entry per CDR3 protein results from TCRdb running MiXCR on the 5' RACE reads. In the table there are some 250,000 distinct CDR3 sequences, about 20% of which are singletons. Source material: PBMCs or a T cell subset sorted from them (not recorded which). The receptors shown here come from a man younger than 30 who had mild COVID-19 (a few samples of this study predate the infection). Cell type and time point are not known.

The chain carries TRBV6-1 and TRBJ2-7, with TRBD1 matching 7 bases. CDR1 and CDR2 from the germline V gene are MNHNS and SASEGT. Trimming removed 6 bases from V and 4 bases from J; junction bases left unmatched: 12. This CDR3 region has 15 residues. The CDR3 reads CASSHSPGQQYEQYF. DNA of the CDR3: TGTGCCAGCAGCCATTCGCCGGGACAGCAATACGAGCAGTACTTC.

This clonotype has at least ten counts. This chain uses TRBV12-3 or TRBV12-4 with TRBJ2-7; 9 nucleotides agree with TRBD1. V lost 5 bases and J lost 4; bases outside the gene matches: 6. The CDR3 loop spans 14 amino acids. CDR3 coding DNA: TGTGCCAGCAGTCGGGGACAGGGCTCTTACGAGCAGTACTTC. Amino acids: CASSRGQGSYEQYF.

V and J are TRBV4-2 and TRBJ1-4; D is perhaps TRBD1 (5 bases). The germline V gene has CDR1 LGHNA and CDR2 YNFKEQ. Trimming left V 0 bases short and J 3 bases short, with 14 bases between. CDR3 length equals 17 residues. The DNA of the CDR3 is TGTGCCAGCAGCCAAGAGCCGGGGGGGTCGGCTAATGAAAAACTGTTTTTT. Translated, it gives CASSQEPGGSANEKLFF.

This clonotype showed up just a few times. This chain joins TRBV4-3 and TRBJ2-3, with D perhaps matching TRBD1 (5 bases). The germline V and J ends were trimmed by 0 bases and 1 base, with 11 bases remaining between them. There are 16 residues in the CDR3. The germline gives CDR1 LGHNA, CDR2 YSLEER. The DNA for the CDR3 is TGCGCCAGCAGCCAAGAGGGGCGTCCCGGCACAGATACGCAGTATTTT. It encodes CASSQEGRPGTDTQYF.

The rearrangement uses TRBV2 and TRBJ2-1, with 8 bases that match TRBD2. In germline, CDR1 is SNHLY, CDR2 FYNNEI. The length of the CDR3 is 12 residues. The CDR3 nucleotides read TGTGCGAATCGGGAGGGGCATGGGGAGCAGTTCTTC. This codes for CANREGHGEQFF.

The sample holds many counts of this clonotype. The V call is TRBV5-1, the J call TRBJ2-3, with 8 nucleotides matching TRBD2. The J segment lost 2 bases and the V segment lost 0 bases, leaving 8 bases of the junction unmatched. Per the germline V gene, CDR1 is SGHRS and CDR2 is YFSETQ. This CDR3 contains 17 residues. The CDR3 bases are TGCGCCAGCAGCTTGGGGGGTAGCGGGGATTTCACAGATACGCAGTATTTT. Residues: CASSLGGSGDFTDTQYF. The variable domain in full, completed from reference TRBV5-1 and TRBJ2-3, reads KAGVTQTPRYLIKTRGQQVTLSCSPISGHRSVSWYQQTPGQGLQFLFEYFSETQRNKGNFPGRFSGRQFSNSRSEMNVSTLELGDSALYLCASSLGGSGDFTDTQYFGPGTRLTVL.

This clonotype was detected only a few times. The gene calls are TRBV20-1 and TRBJ2-7; the D gene could be TRBD1 or TRBD2 (5 bases each). There are 15 residues in the CDR3. The germline V gene has CDR1 DFQATT and CDR2 SNEGSKA (reference sequence). V was shortened by 1 base and J by 3 bases, with 16 bases between the two germline ends. The CDR3 bases are TGCAGTGCTAGAGGCCCGGGACGCCGGTTCTACGAGCAGTACTTC. Its translation is CSARGPGRRFYEQYF.

The chain employs TRBV12-3 or TRBV12-4 and TRBJ2-3; D perhaps matches TRBD2 (7 bases). This CDR3 is built from 15 residues. V was clipped by 6 bases and J by 2 bases, with 15 bases between them. CDR3 loop: CASSLQGLNTDTQYF. The CDR3 DNA sequence: TGTGCCAGCAGCTTACAGGGACTAAACACAGATACGCAGTATTTT.

The chain recombines TRBV5-4 with TRBJ1-1, with a possible D match to TRBD1 (6 bases). This CDR3 spans 18 amino acids. Trimming took off 0 bases at V and 3 bases at J, with 21 bases between the two ends. Germline CDR1 is SGHNT and CDR2 is YYREEE (reference sequence). DNA for the CDR3: TGTGCCAGCAGCTTGGCCATGGACGGGGGCGCGTCTGACACTGAAGCTTTCTTT. Residues: CASSLAMDGGASDTEAFF.

This chain links TRBV12-3 or TRBV12-4 with TRBJ2-3; TRBD2 matches at 8 bases. J lost 0 bases, V lost 2 bases, and 4 bases had no gene match. This CDR3 has 16 residues. In DNA, the CDR3 is TGTGCCAGCAGTTTATTCGGGGGGGCTAGCACAGATACGCAGTATTTT. Its translation is CASSLFGGASTDTQYF.